This T cell receptor (beta chain) was sequenced during a study of cytotoxic CD8 clonotypes in ibrutinib-treated CLL. By proportion, this clone is medium-sized. Libraries were prepared by immunoSEQ multiplex PCR; TCRdb keeps only in-frame clonotypes and omits some of them. There are around 33,000 clones in the sample; 69% occur only once, and roughly 26% lies in the top ten. The sequence was obtained from a human donor with chronic lymphocytic leukemia. The sequences come from PBMCs, collected before ibrutinib treatment.

The CDR3 spells CASSQDPGLAGAGELFF. Written as DNA, the CDR3 is TGTGCCAGCAGCCAGGACCCGGGACTAGCGGGAGCCGGGGAGCTGTTTTTT. The J gene is TRBJ2-2, the V gene TRBV5-5; TRBD2 aligns across 14 bases. CDR3 length equals 17 residues. Trimming removed 4 bases from V and 6 bases from J; junction bases left unmatched: 8. Germline V gene sequence: CDR1 SGHKS, CDR2 YYEKEE (reference sequence).